This TCR beta chain derives from a study of blood T cell repertoires in COVID-19. The wider study: Researchers got acute and convalescent COVID-19 samples from the United States, Italy and Spain. PBMCs, B-cell-depleted T cells, or T cells were the source of the cDNA or gDNA that made up the material.

CDR3 length: 13 residues. The germline CDR1 and CDR2 sequences are SGHVS and FQNEAQ. V was pared by 4 bases and J by 8 bases, with 7 bases of the junction left unmatched. Per the authors' pipeline: Estimated nucleated cell counts came from reference gene primer amplification. Only in-frame clones appear in the TCRdb table, and some are missing; sequencing was by immunoSEQ multiplex PCR. The V and J calls and the clone size are those of that table, but D and trimming were determined from the DNA. The repertoire holds under 450,000 clones, with 89% as singletons. The J gene is TRBJ1-2, the V gene TRBV7-8, with TRBD1 matching over 7 bases. Sequencing was performed on peripheral blood. This sequence was found in a woman aged 35 to 49 with COVID-19, enrolled during active disease. The CDR3 DNA follows: TGTGCCAGCAGCTGGGACCAGGGGGGCGGCTACACCTTC. It is translated as CASSWDQGGGYTF.